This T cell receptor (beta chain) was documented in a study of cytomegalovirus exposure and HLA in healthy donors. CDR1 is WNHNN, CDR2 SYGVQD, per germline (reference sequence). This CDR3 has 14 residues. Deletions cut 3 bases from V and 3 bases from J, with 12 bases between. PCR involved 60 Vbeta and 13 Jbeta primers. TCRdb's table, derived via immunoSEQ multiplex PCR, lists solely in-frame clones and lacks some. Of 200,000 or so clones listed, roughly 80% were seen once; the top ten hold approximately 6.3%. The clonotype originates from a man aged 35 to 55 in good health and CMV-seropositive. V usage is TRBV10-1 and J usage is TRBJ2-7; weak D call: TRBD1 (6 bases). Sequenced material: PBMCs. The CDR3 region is CASSDRTAYYEQYF. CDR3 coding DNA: TGCGCCAGCAGTGACCGGACAGCCTACTACGAGCAGTACTTC.